This T cell receptor beta chain was captured by sequencing in a study of shared clonotypes between healthy human individuals. Study-level points and caveats: Naive subsets generally had larger estimated richness than memory subsets. Non-shared clonotypes had lower generation probabilities than clonotypes shared by all four sorted-subset donors. Sampling used blood alone; tissue repertoires probably differ.

Measured with immunoSEQ multiplex PCR; TCRdb has only the in-frame clones, and not every one. Among under 1,900,000 clones listed, just under 99% were seen once. Turning to this clone: Its antigen remains unknown.

The sequence was collected from a man aged 25 to 40 in good health. Sequences were obtained from naive CD4+ T cells sorted from blood. Subset described: CD45RA+ positively selected.

The CDR3 DNA reads as TGTGCCAGCAGTGGAGACGTCACAGATACGCAGTATTTT. Its protein product is CASSGDVTDTQYF. The V call is TRBV25-1, the J call TRBJ2-3; D is uncertain. The germline V gene has CDR1 MGHDK and CDR2 SYGVNS. CDR3 length: 13 residues. V lost 4 bases to trimming and J lost 2 bases, with 7 bases between them.